What follows are 15 T cell receptor beta chains derived from one specimen sequenced in a study of blood T cell repertoires in COVID-19. TCRdb's copy holds only in-frame clones and misses some; the assay was immunoSEQ multiplex PCR. The top ten hold more than 5.5% of the sample, which has 300,000 to 400,000 clones, 88% seen once. Sequenced material: peripheral blood. The receptors were gathered from a woman in her 70s with COVID-19, enrolled during active disease.

The chain employs TRBV29-1 and TRBJ2-6; 12 bases fit TRBD1. Germline CDR1 and CDR2: SQVTM and ANQGSEA. Trimming cost V 6 bases and J 2 bases; bases outside gene matches: 5. The CDR3 covers 16 residues. CDR3 nucleotides: TGCAGCGTAGGGGGACAGGGGGCCCCTGGGGCCAACGTCCTGACTTTC. It translates to CSVGGQGAPGANVLTF.

The chain uses TRBV3-1 (or the pseudogene TRBV3-2) and TRBJ2-5, with 10 bases identical to TRBD2. Per germline, CDR1 LGHDT and CDR2 YNNKEL (reference sequence). The CDR3 covers 13 residues. The trim removed 8 bases at V and 6 bases at J, leaving 6 bases unmatched. The CDR3 DNA sequence: TGTGCCAGCGTAGCGGGGGGTGGGAAGACCCAGTACTTC. This gives the protein CASVAGGGKTQYF.

The rearrangement links TRBV5-1 to TRBJ1-6; D is perhaps TRBD1 (5 bases). Trimming removed 2 bases from V and 8 bases from J, with 14 bases in between. This CDR3 has 15 amino acids. In germline, CDR1 is SGHRS, CDR2 YFSETQ. In nucleotides, the CDR3 is TGCGCCAGCAGCTTCAGGAAGGGGCAGGATTCACCCCTCCACTTT. It yields the protein CASSFRKGQDSPLHF.

V gene TRBV5-6 combines with J gene TRBJ2-3; 11 nucleotides line up with TRBD2. V shed 4 bases and J 2 bases; nucleotides not matched to a gene: 12. Germline V lookup: CDR1 SGHDT, CDR2 YYEEEE. The CDR3 loop spans 18 amino acids. CDR3 loop: CASSPPGRLAGPTDTQYF. DNA for the CDR3: TGTGCCAGCAGCCCCCCCGGGAGACTAGCGGGACCCACAGATACGCAGTATTTT.

The chain couples TRBV11-3 to TRBJ2-3, with 11 positions matching TRBD2. The CDR3 consists of 15 residues. Per the germline V gene, CDR1 is SGHNT and CDR2 is YENEEA. J lost 8 bases, V lost 5 bases, and 9 bases had no gene match. DNA of the CDR3: TGTGCCAGCAGCATCGGACTAGCGGGCGTGGGTACGCAGTATTTT. Translation: CASSIGLAGVGTQYF.

The chain carries TRBV19 and TRBJ2-7; possible D gene TRBD1, 6 bases. V lost 3 bases to trimming and J lost 2 bases, with 14 bases between them. Per the germline V gene, CDR1 is LNHDA and CDR2 is SQIVND (reference sequence). The length of the CDR3 is 15 residues. CDR3 loop: CASSIRGSLTYEQYF. The CDR3 nucleotides are TGTGCCAGTAGTATTAGGGGGTCACTTACCTACGAGCAGTACTTC.

This clone was detected only once. The chain combines TRBV7-2 with TRBJ2-2; D not certain. The CDR3 extends over 15 amino acids. Trimming cost V 5 bases and J 5 bases, with 15 bases left between them. The germline V gene has CDR1 SGHTA and CDR2 FQGNSA. The CDR3 sequence is CASSQSRNPTGELFF. The CDR3 nucleotides read TGTGCCAGCAGCCAAAGCCGAAATCCTACCGGGGAGCTGTTTTTT.

V usage is TRBV9 and J usage is TRBJ2-2; TRBD2 matches 8 bases. The germline V gene encodes CDR1 SGDLS and CDR2 YYNGEE. There are 16 residues in the CDR3. V shed 2 bases and J 0 bases; nucleotides not matched to a gene: 3. The CDR3 DNA reads as TGTGCCAGCAGCGTGTCGACTAGCGCGAACACCGGGGAGCTGTTTTTT. Translated, it gives CASSVSTSANTGELFF.

This rearrangement joins TRBV11-2 to TRBJ2-7; no clear D gene. Germline assignment: CDR1 SGHAT and CDR2 FQNNGV. The CDR3 covers 15 residues. With 1 base removed from V and 1 base from J, the gap between germline ends came to 11 bases. CDR3 DNA: TGTGCCAGCAGCTTAGGCCGGAGTTCTTCCTACGAGCAGTACTTC. Amino acids: CASSLGRSSSYEQYF.

The chain uses TRBV12-5 and TRBJ2-5; tentative D call: TRBD1 (5 bases). V lost 6 bases, J lost 5 bases, and 19 bases lay in between. CDR3 length: 15 amino acids. Germline loops: CDR1 LGHNT, CDR2 FRNRAP. CDR3 sequence: CASGVTAGKAETQYF. The DNA for the CDR3 is TGTGCTAGTGGGGTTACGGCAGGGAAGGCTGAGACCCAGTACTTC.

The chain has TRBV19 and TRBJ2-2, with 8 positions matching TRBD2. Germline CDR1 is LNHDA and CDR2 is SQIVND (reference sequence). This CDR3 is built from 14 residues. V shed 5 bases and J 6 bases; nucleotides not matched to a gene: 5. The CDR3 spells CASSLSGVPGELFF. DNA for the CDR3: TGTGCCAGTAGTCTTAGCGGGGTCCCCGGGGAGCTGTTTTTT.

A single count supports this clone. V is TRBV7-2 and J is TRBJ1-1; tentatively, D is TRBD1 (6 bases). Trimming left V 1 base short and J 4 bases short, with 10 bases between. Germline CDR1 and CDR2: SGHTA and FQGNSA. The CDR3 runs 14 residues. Written as DNA, the CDR3 is TGTGCCAGCAGCTTAGTGGGGGCGAGCACTGAAGCTTTCTTT. Translation: CASSLVGASTEAFF.

This clone was seen only once. The genes are TRBV30 and TRBJ2-3; the match to TRBD2 covers 8 bases. Germline V gene sequence: CDR1 GTSNPN, CDR2 SVGIG (reference sequence). V dropped 0 bases and J dropped 2; count of bases not matched to a gene: 13. CDR3 size: 18 residues. For the CDR3, the DNA is TGTGCCTGGAGTGTACTGGAGGGGATAGCGGGGAACACAGATACGCAGTATTTT. Translating it yields CAWSVLEGIAGNTDTQYF.

The chain employs TRBV24-1 and TRBJ2-1; 14 bases match TRBD2. This CDR3 has 17 residues. Germline trimming cut 4 bases from V and 3 bases from J; bases unmatched to any gene: 4. Germline values: CDR1 KGHDR, CDR2 SFDVKD. This chain's CDR3 is CATSETSGGALYNEQFF. The CDR3 nucleotides read TGTGCCACCAGTGAGACTAGCGGGGGGGCCCTCTACAATGAGCAGTTCTTC.

This clone came up once. CDR3 nucleotide sequence: TGTGCCAGCGGCGGGGTTTTCACTGAAGCTTTCTTT. Encoded protein: CASGGVFTEAFF. The chain uses TRBV6-5 and TRBJ1-1, with D unresolved. There are 12 residues in the CDR3. Germline CDR1 reads MNHEY; CDR2 reads SVGAGI. The V end lost 8 bases, the J end lost 4 bases, and 11 bases lay between the germline ends.